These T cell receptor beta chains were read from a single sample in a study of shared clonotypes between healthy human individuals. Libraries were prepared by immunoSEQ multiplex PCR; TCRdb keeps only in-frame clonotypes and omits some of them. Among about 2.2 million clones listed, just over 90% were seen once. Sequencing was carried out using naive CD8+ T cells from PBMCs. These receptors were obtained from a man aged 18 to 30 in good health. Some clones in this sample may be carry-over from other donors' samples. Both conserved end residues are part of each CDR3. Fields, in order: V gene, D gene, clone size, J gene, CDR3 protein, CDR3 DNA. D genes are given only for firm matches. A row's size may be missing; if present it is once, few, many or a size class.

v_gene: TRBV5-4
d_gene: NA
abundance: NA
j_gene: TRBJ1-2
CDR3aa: CASSLGGGGYTF
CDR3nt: TGTGCCAGCAGCTTGGGTGGGGGTGGCTACACCTTC

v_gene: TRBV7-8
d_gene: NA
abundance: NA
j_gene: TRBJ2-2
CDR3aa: CASSLGGGNTGELFF
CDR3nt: TGTGCCAGCAGCTTAGGGGGAGGGAACACCGGGGAGCTGTTTTTT

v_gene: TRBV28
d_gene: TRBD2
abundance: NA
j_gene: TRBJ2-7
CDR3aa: CASRAGWLTYEQYF
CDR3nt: TGTGCCAGCCGAGCGGGATGGTTAACCTACGAGCAGTACTTC

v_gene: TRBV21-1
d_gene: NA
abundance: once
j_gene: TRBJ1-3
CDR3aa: CASSKGDLEEDTIYF
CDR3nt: TGTGCCAGCAGCAAAGGGGATTTAGAGGAAGACACCATATATTTT

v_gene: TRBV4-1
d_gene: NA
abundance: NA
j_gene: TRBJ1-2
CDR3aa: CASSQEKVSEGYGYTF
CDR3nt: TGCGCCAGCAGCCAAGAGAAAGTATCCGAGGGCTATGGCTACACCTTC

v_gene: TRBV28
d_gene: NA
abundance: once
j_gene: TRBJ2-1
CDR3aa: CASSLRVSSYNEQFF
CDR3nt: TGTGCCAGCAGTTTAAGGGTTAGCTCCTACAATGAGCAGTTCTTC

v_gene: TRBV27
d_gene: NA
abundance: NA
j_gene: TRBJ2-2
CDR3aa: CASSLLVTGELFF
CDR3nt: TGTGCCAGCAGTTTACTCGTGACCGGGGAGCTGTTTTTT

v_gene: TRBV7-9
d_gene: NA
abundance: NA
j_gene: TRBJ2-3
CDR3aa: CASSPPSTDTQYF
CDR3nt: TGTGCCAGCAGCCCCCCAAGTACAGATACGCAGTATTTT

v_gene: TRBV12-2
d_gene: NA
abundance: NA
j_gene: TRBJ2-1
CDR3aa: CASRSRLAGTENTSSYNEQFF
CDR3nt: TGTGCAAGTCGCTCCCGACTAGCGGGAACAGAAAATACTAGCTCCTACAATGAGCAGTTCTTC

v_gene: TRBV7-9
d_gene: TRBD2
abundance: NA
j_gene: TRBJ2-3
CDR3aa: CASSPRSGPFTDTQYF
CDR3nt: TGTGCCAGCAGCCCCCGTAGCGGGCCATTCACAGATACGCAGTATTTT

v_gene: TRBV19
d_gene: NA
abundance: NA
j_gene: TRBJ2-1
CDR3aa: CASSMGLFNEQFF
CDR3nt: TGTGCCAGTAGTATGGGACTTTTCAATGAGCAGTTCTTC

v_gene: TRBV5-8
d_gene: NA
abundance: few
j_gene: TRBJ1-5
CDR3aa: CASSFGNQPQHF
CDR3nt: TGTGCCAGCAGCTTTGGCAATCAGCCCCAGCATTTT

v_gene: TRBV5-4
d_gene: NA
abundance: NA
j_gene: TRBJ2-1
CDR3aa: CASSLGWQQYSPNYNEQFF
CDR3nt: TGTGCCAGCAGCTTGGGTTGGCAGCAGTACTCACCAAACTACAATGAGCAGTTCTTC

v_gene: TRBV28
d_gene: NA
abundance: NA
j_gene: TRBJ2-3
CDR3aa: CASFRDTYTDTQYF
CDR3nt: TGTGCCAGTTTCCGGGACACTTACACAGATACGCAGTATTTT

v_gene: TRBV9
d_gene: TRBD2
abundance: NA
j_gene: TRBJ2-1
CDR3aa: CASSGTSGSYNEQFF
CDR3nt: TGTGCCAGCAGCGGAACTAGCGGGAGCTACAATGAGCAGTTCTTC

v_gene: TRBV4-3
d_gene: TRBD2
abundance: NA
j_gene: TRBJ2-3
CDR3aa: CASSPTQLAGESQYF
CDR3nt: TGCGCCAGCAGCCCAACTCAGCTAGCGGGAGAATCGCAGTATTTT

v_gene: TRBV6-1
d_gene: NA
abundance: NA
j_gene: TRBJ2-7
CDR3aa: CASSDRRGYEQYF
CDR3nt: TGTGCCAGCAGTGATCGTCGGGGCTACGAGCAGTACTTC

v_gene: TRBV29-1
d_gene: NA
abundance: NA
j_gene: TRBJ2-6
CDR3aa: CSVDDRSSGANVLTF
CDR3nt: TGCAGCGTCGACGACAGGAGCTCTGGGGCCAACGTCCTGACTTTC

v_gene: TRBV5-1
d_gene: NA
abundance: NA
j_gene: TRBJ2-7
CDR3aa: CASSHGTDYEQYF
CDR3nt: TGCGCCAGCAGCCATGGGACTGACTACGAGCAGTACTTC

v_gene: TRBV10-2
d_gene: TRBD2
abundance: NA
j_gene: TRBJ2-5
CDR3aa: CATRSPGLVIAGETQYF
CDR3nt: TGCGCCACCCGAAGCCCGGGACTAGTAATAGCGGGGGAGACCCAGTACTTC

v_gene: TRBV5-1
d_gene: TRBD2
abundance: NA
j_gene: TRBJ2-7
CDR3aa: CASSSSGRAYEQYF
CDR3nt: TGCGCCAGCAGCTCAAGCGGGAGGGCCTACGAGCAGTACTTC

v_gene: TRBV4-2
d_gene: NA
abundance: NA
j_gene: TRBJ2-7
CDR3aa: CASSQDLARGARGEQYF
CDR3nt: TGTGCCAGCAGCCAAGATCTCGCCCGCGGGGCCAGGGGGGAGCAGTACTTC

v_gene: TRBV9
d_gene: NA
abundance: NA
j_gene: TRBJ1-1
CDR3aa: CASSQTGNPTEAFF
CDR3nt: TGTGCCAGCAGCCAAACCGGTAACCCCACTGAAGCTTTCTTT

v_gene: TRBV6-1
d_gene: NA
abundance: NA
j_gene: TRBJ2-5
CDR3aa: CASTFYLYQETQYF
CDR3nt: TGTGCCAGCACCTTCTACCTATACCAAGAGACCCAGTACTTC

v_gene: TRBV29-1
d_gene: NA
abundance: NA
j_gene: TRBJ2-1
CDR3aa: CSVVLGPGYNEQFF
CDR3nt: TGCAGCGTTGTATTGGGCCCCGGGTACAATGAGCAGTTCTTC

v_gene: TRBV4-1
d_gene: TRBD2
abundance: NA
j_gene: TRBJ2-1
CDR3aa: CASSPGPAGGNSEQFF
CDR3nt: TGCGCCAGCAGCCCTGGACCCGCGGGAGGGAATAGTGAGCAGTTCTTC

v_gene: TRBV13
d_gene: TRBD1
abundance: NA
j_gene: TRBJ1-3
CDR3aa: CASSLDRGFSGNTIYF
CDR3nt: TGTGCCAGCAGCTTAGACAGGGGTTTCTCTGGAAACACCATATATTTT

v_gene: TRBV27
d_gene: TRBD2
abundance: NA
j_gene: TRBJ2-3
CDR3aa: CASSTPALGLAGGQEWGVTDTQYF
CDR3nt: TGTGCCAGCAGTACCCCAGCATTAGGTCTAGCGGGAGGACAGGAGTGGGGGGTTACAGATACGCAGTATTTT

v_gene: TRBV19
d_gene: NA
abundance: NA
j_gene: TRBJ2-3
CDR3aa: CASSTKWRTSTDTQYF
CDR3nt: TGTGCCAGTAGCACCAAGTGGAGAACTAGCACAGATACGCAGTATTTT

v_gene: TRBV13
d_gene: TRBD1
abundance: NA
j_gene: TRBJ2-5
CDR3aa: CASSSVSSPGGGEETQYF
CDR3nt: TGTGCCAGCAGCTCAGTATCTTCCCCAGGGGGCGGGGAAGAGACCCAGTACTTC

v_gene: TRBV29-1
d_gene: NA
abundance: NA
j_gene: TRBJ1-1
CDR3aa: CSVDPQNTEAFF
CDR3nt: TGCAGCGTTGACCCCCAGAACACTGAAGCTTTCTTT

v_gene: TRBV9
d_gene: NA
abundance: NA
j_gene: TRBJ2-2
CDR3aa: CASSVGGEAGELFF
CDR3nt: TGTGCCAGCAGCGTAGGAGGGGAGGCCGGGGAGCTGTTTTTT

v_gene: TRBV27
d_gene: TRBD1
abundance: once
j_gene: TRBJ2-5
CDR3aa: CASGLRGPPDQYF
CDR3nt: TGTGCCAGCGGACTCAGGGGGCCCCCCGACCAGTACTTC

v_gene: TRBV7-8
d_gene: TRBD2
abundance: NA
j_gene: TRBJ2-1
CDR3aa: CASSLGVPGLASSYNEQFF
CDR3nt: TGTGCCAGCAGCTTAGGGGTACCGGGACTAGCAAGCTCCTACAATGAGCAGTTCTTC

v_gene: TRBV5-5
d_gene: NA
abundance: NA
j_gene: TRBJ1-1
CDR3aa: CASSLGVHTEAFF
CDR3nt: TGTGCCAGCAGCTTGGGCGTGCACACTGAAGCTTTCTTT

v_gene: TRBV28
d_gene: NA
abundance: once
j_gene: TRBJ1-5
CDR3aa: CASSLWGAGGYSNQPQHF
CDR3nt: TGTGCCAGCAGTTTATGGGGGGCCGGGGGTTATAGCAATCAGCCCCAGCATTTT

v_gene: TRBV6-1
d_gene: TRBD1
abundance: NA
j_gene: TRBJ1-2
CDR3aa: CASSEPDRGVYGYTF
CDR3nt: TGTGCCAGCAGCGAACCCGACAGGGGCGTCTATGGCTACACCTTC